These T cell receptor beta chains were read from a single sample in a study of T cell responses to AZD1222 COVID-19 vaccine. The method was immunoSEQ multiplex PCR; TCRdb's version includes in-frame clones alone and lacks a portion of them. The sample lists roughly 120,000 clones; nearly 90% were seen once. Sequences were derived from peripheral blood, sampled on day 0 of AZD1222 vaccination. All receptors derive from an adult in good health. The CDR3 runs from the conserved cysteine through the conserved F or W. The order of the fields is clone size, D gene, J gene, V gene, CDR3 protein, CDR3 DNA. D genes are given only for firm matches. Size is omitted from some rows. Given values are once, few, many or a class for expanded clones.

size: NA
D: NA
J: TRBJ2-1
V: TRBV5-1
CDR3: CASSLDSYNEQFF
DNA: TGCGCCAGCAGCTTGGACAGCTACAATGAGCAGTTCTTC

size: NA
D: NA
J: TRBJ1-2
V: TRBV6-6
CDR3: CASSTGTPNYGYTF
DNA: TGTGCCAGCAGCACAGGGACCCCGAACTATGGCTACACCTTC

size: few
D: TRBD2
J: TRBJ2-1
V: TRBV11-2
CDR3: CASSKGLAGENEQFF
DNA: TGTGCCAGCAGCAAGGGACTAGCGGGAGAAAATGAGCAGTTCTTC

size: NA
D: TRBD2
J: TRBJ2-5
V: TRBV28
CDR3: CASSLAGGTQETQYF
DNA: TGTGCCAGCAGTTTAGCGGGGGGGACTCAAGAGACCCAGTACTTC

size: NA
D: NA
J: TRBJ1-1
V: TRBV2
CDR3: CASSPWGGRNTEAFF
DNA: TGTGCCAGCAGTCCCTGGGGTGGGAGGAACACTGAAGCTTTCTTT

size: NA
D: TRBD1
J: TRBJ2-3
V: TRBV30
CDR3: CAWTTPGQGADTQYF
DNA: TGTGCCTGGACCACTCCGGGACAGGGGGCAGATACGCAGTATTTT

size: NA
D: TRBD1
J: TRBJ2-3
V: TRBV18
CDR3: CASSSGTGLYQKDTQYF
DNA: TGTGCCAGCTCTTCCGGGACAGGGCTTTATCAGAAAGATACGCAGTATTTT

size: NA
D: TRBD1
J: TRBJ2-3
V: TRBV6-1
CDR3: CASSESDRGDTQYF
DNA: TGTGCCAGCAGTGAATCCGACAGGGGGGACACGCAGTATTTT

size: NA
D: NA
J: TRBJ1-1
V: TRBV29-1
CDR3: CTFGLVTEAFF
DNA: TGCACCTTTGGACTCGTCACTGAAGCTTTCTTT

size: NA
D: TRBD1
J: TRBJ2-5
V: TRBV28
CDR3: CASHMRGGPGETQYF
DNA: TGTGCCAGCCATATGAGAGGGGGCCCGGGGGAGACCCAGTACTTC

size: NA
D: NA
J: TRBJ2-1
V: TRBV12-5
CDR3: CASGFGDRPYNEQFF
DNA: TGTGCTAGTGGTTTCGGAGACAGACCCTACAATGAGCAGTTCTTC

size: NA
D: NA
J: TRBJ2-7
V: TRBV6-1
CDR3: CASSERGTSYEQYF
DNA: TGTGCCAGCAGTGAAAGGGGGACGAGCTACGAGCAGTACTTC

size: once
D: NA
J: TRBJ1-5
V: TRBV18
CDR3: CASSPTEYQPQHF
DNA: TGTGCCAGCTCACCGACAGAATATCAGCCCCAGCATTTT

size: NA
D: NA
J: TRBJ1-1
V: TRBV29-1
CDR3: CSVEGREAFF
DNA: TGCAGCGTTGAGGGTCGAGAAGCTTTCTTT

size: NA
D: TRBD1
J: TRBJ1-5
V: TRBV7-2
CDR3: CASSLKTGDNQPQHF
DNA: TGTGCCAGCAGCTTGAAGACAGGGGATAATCAGCCCCAGCATTTT

size: NA
D: NA
J: TRBJ1-3
V: TRBV28
CDR3: CASVEEFRNTIYF
DNA: TGTGCCAGCGTAGAGGAGTTTAGAAACACCATATATTTT

size: NA
D: TRBD1
J: TRBJ1-2
V: TRBV18
CDR3: CASSRTGDNYGYTF
DNA: TGTGCCAGCTCACGGACAGGGGATAACTATGGCTACACCTTC

size: NA
D: NA
J: TRBJ1-3
V: TRBV5-1
CDR3: CASSSDPWVSGNTIYF
DNA: TGCGCCAGCAGCTCGGACCCGTGGGTGTCAGGAAACACCATATATTTT

size: NA
D: TRBD1
J: TRBJ1-1
V: TRBV11-1
CDR3: CASSRGQETSEAFF
DNA: TGTGCCAGCAGCAGGGGACAGGAAACCTCTGAAGCTTTCTTT

size: NA
D: TRBD1
J: TRBJ1-2
V: TRBV3-1/TRBV3-2
CDR3: CASSPGTGRNYGYTF
DNA: TGTGCCAGCAGCCCTGGGACAGGGAGAAACTATGGCTACACCTTC

size: NA
D: TRBD1
J: TRBJ1-2
V: TRBV28
CDR3: CASSADRGTLYGYTF
DNA: TGTGCCAGCAGTGCGGACAGGGGGACTCTCTATGGCTACACCTTC

size: NA
D: TRBD1
J: TRBJ1-2
V: TRBV30
CDR3: CAWSMSVVTGDRGYTF
DNA: TGTGCCTGGAGTATGTCTGTGGTGACAGGGGATCGAGGCTACACCTTC

size: NA
D: NA
J: TRBJ2-7
V: TRBV11-3
CDR3: CASSAQGVVYEQYF
DNA: TGTGCCAGCAGCGCCCAGGGTGTGGTGTACGAGCAGTACTTC

size: NA
D: TRBD2
J: TRBJ2-5
V: TRBV29-1
CDR3: CSAASGLAGGPETQYF
DNA: TGCAGCGCTGCCTCGGGACTAGCGGGGGGGCCCGAGACCCAGTACTTC

size: NA
D: TRBD1
J: TRBJ2-7
V: TRBV6-5
CDR3: CASSKRTGTYEQYF
DNA: TGTGCCAGCAGTAAGCGGACAGGGACCTACGAGCAGTACTTC

size: NA
D: TRBD1
J: TRBJ2-7
V: TRBV6-6
CDR3: CASRQERAGGPRGF
DNA: TGTGCCAGCAGGCAGGAAAGGGCAGGGGGCCCCCGAGGGTTC

size: NA
D: TRBD2
J: TRBJ2-3
V: TRBV25-1
CDR3: CASSKVLAGDGTDTQYF
DNA: TGTGCCAGCAGTAAGGTCCTAGCGGGAGATGGCACAGATACGCAGTATTTT

size: NA
D: TRBD1
J: TRBJ1-1
V: TRBV5-1
CDR3: CASSLRQGRDTEAFF
DNA: TGCGCCAGCAGCTTGAGACAGGGTCGCGACACTGAAGCTTTCTTT

size: NA
D: NA
J: TRBJ1-6
V: TRBV7-2
CDR3: CASSLQPDNSPLHF
DNA: TGTGCCAGCAGCCTACAGCCGGATAATTCACCCCTCCACTTT

size: NA
D: TRBD2
J: TRBJ2-3
V: TRBV6-5
CDR3: CASGRAGTTDTQYF
DNA: TGTGCCAGCGGGAGAGCGGGGACCACAGATACGCAGTATTTT

size: once
D: NA
J: TRBJ2-1
V: TRBV7-3
CDR3: CASSSSHGGNEQFF
DNA: TGTGCCAGCAGCTCTTCCCATGGGGGCAATGAGCAGTTCTTC

size: NA
D: NA
J: TRBJ1-1
V: TRBV15
CDR3: CATSRDWAGGVAFF
DNA: TGTGCCACCAGCAGAGACTGGGCAGGCGGGGTAGCTTTCTTT

size: NA
D: NA
J: TRBJ2-5
V: TRBV21-1
CDR3: CASSKEGRKETQYF
DNA: TGTGCCAGCAGCAAAGAAGGCAGGAAGGAGACCCAGTACTTC

size: NA
D: NA
J: TRBJ1-5
V: TRBV19
CDR3: CATRGRGRGNQPQHF
DNA: TGTGCCACCAGGGGCCGAGGGCGCGGTAATCAGCCCCAGCATTTT

size: NA
D: NA
J: TRBJ1-2
V: TRBV28
CDR3: CASSTGPTYGYTF
DNA: TGTGCCAGCAGTACAGGGCCCACCTATGGCTACACCTTC

size: NA
D: TRBD2
J: TRBJ2-6
V: TRBV7-3
CDR3: CASSSGLAGAGANVLTF
DNA: TGTGCCAGCAGCTCCGGACTAGCGGGAGCTGGGGCCAACGTCCTGACTTTC

size: NA
D: TRBD1
J: TRBJ2-7
V: TRBV9
CDR3: CASSVAGQGSYEQYF
DNA: TGTGCCAGCAGCGTAGCTGGACAGGGGTCCTACGAGCAGTACTTC

size: NA
D: TRBD1
J: TRBJ2-7
V: TRBV6-6
CDR3: CASRLQGASAYEQYF
DNA: TGTGCCAGCAGGCTACAGGGGGCCTCAGCCTACGAGCAGTACTTC

size: NA
D: NA
J: TRBJ2-7
V: TRBV19
CDR3: CASSPSVGGHREQYF
DNA: TGTGCCAGTAGTCCGTCGGTGGGAGGCCATAGGGAGCAGTACTTC

size: NA
D: TRBD2
J: TRBJ2-7
V: TRBV4-1
CDR3: CASSQGGLAGVQMGYEQYF
DNA: TGCGCCAGCAGCCAAGGGGGACTAGCGGGAGTCCAAATGGGATACGAGCAGTACTTC

size: NA
D: NA
J: TRBJ2-6
V: TRBV7-2
CDR3: CASSSIDSGANVLTF
DNA: TGTGCCAGCAGCTCAATAGACTCTGGGGCCAACGTCCTGACTTTC

size: NA
D: TRBD2
J: TRBJ2-2
V: TRBV9
CDR3: CASSLAGTNTGELFF
DNA: TGTGCCAGCAGCCTAGCGGGAACGAACACCGGGGAGCTGTTTTTT

size: NA
D: NA
J: TRBJ1-5
V: TRBV6-2/TRBV6-3
CDR3: CASSGGSYQPQHF
DNA: TGTGCCAGCAGCGGGGGTTCGTACCAGCCCCAGCATTTT

size: NA
D: NA
J: TRBJ1-5
V: TRBV7-6
CDR3: CASSPSGGGQPQHF
DNA: TGTGCCAGCAGCCCCAGTGGGGGCGGGCAGCCCCAGCATTTT

size: NA
D: NA
J: TRBJ1-4
V: TRBV28
CDR3: CASSPSSTDPNEKLFF
DNA: TGTGCCAGCAGTCCGTCTTCGACAGATCCTAATGAAAAACTGTTTTTT

size: NA
D: NA
J: TRBJ1-1
V: TRBV6-1
CDR3: CASSDNGQTNTEAFF
DNA: TGTGCCAGCAGTGATAACGGACAGACGAACACTGAAGCTTTCTTT

size: NA
D: TRBD1
J: TRBJ1-5
V: TRBV7-8
CDR3: CASSNRGLGNQPQHF
DNA: TGTGCCAGCAGCAACAGGGGGTTGGGCAATCAGCCCCAGCATTTT

size: NA
D: NA
J: TRBJ2-5
V: TRBV30
CDR3: CAWSKTETQYF
DNA: TGTGCCTGGAGCAAGACTGAGACCCAGTACTTC

size: once
D: NA
J: TRBJ1-4
V: TRBV28
CDR3: CASSLSGPTRDNNEKLFF
DNA: TGTGCCAGCAGTTTATCAGGGCCAACCAGAGATAATAATGAAAAACTGTTTTTT